The present T cell receptor (beta chain) was sequenced within a study of a mutant IDH1 vaccine in newly diagnosed glioma. Note on this clone: The antigen remains unidentified.

This table comes from immunoSEQ multiplex PCR, and its TCRdb copy is limited to in-frame clones, with some not included. This table holds tens of thousands of clones, about four fifths found once. Time point given: week 47, end of study. With topical imiquimod, each dose of the vaccine consisted of 300 ug of mutant IDH1 20-mer peptide. The sequenced sample was PBMCs, obtained from a glioma patient whose treatment included an IDH1 peptide vaccine. The TCR sequence derives from a man younger than 40 with glioma.

CDR3 nucleotides: TGTGCCAGCAGTTCCCGGGGGGGCGCTAACTATGGCTACACCTTC. It codes for CASSSRGGANYGYTF. The rearrangement links TRBV28 to TRBJ1-2; tentatively, D is TRBD1 (6 bases). The CDR3 is 15 residues long. Trimming pared 4 bases from V and 0 bases from J, leaving 12 bases between. Germline V gives CDR1 MDHEN, CDR2 SYDVKM.